Below are 13 T cell receptor beta chains sequenced from a single sample in a study of T cell responses to AZD1222 COVID-19 vaccine. Assay used: immunoSEQ multiplex PCR; TCRdb lists only in-frame clones, some missing. Seen here are about 83,000 clones, roughly 82% observed once, and the top ten hold about 9.5%. The sample was peripheral blood, taken on day 0 of AZD1222 vaccination. The receptors shown here come from an adult in good health.

This chain connects TRBV3-1 (or the pseudogene TRBV3-2) to TRBJ1-3; D not certain. V lost 8 bases, J lost 0 bases, and 8 bases lay in between. The CDR3 loop spans 13 amino acids. Germline V CDR1 and CDR2: LGHDT, YNNKEL (reference sequence). The CDR3 sequence is CASGGRSGNTIYF. In DNA, the CDR3 is TGTGCCAGCGGAGGCCGCTCTGGAAACACCATATATTTT.

The chain has TRBV21-1 and TRBJ2-2; the D call in the table, TRBD1, was not verified against the DNA. TRBV21-1 is a pseudogene. The CDR3 consists of 22 residues. The CDR3 bases are TGTGCCAGCAGCAAGCCTCGACGCACGTCAGGGGGCGCTGGGGCCGACACCGGGGAGCTGTTTTTT. Protein: CASSKPRRTSGGAGADTGELFF.

The chain carries TRBV30 and TRBJ1-2, with D unclear. V lost 2 bases, J lost 4 bases, and 11 bases lay in between. The CDR3 extends over 13 amino acids. The germline gives CDR1 GTSNPN, CDR2 SVGIG (reference sequence). CDR3 amino acids: CAWSPGPLYGYTF. CDR3 coding DNA: TGTGCCTGGAGTCCCGGACCCCTCTATGGCTACACCTTC.

A note on this clone: The same CDR3 is also encoded by other DNA sequences in this sample. The V and J genes are TRBV5-1 and TRBJ2-5; 15 nucleotides agree with TRBD2. Per the germline V gene, CDR1 is SGHRS and CDR2 is YFSETQ. V shed 3 bases and J 2 bases; nucleotides not matched to a gene: 2. The CDR3 is 16 residues long. The DNA of the CDR3 is TGCGCCAGCAGCTCAGGACTAGCGGGAGGGCAAGAGACCCAGTACTTC. Translation: CASSSGLAGGQETQYF.

The J gene is TRBJ1-2, the V gene TRBV7-9; no clear D gene. Germline CDR1 reads SEHNR; CDR2 reads FQNEAQ (reference sequence). Trimming removed 3 bases at V and 5 bases at J, with 10 bases between. The CDR3 is made up of 13 amino acids. The CDR3 region has the DNA TGTGCCAGCAGCTTTTGGGAGCAGTATGGCTACACCTTC. Its translation is CASSFWEQYGYTF. The whole variable domain, filled in from reference TRBV7-9 and TRBJ1-2, reads DTGVSQNPRHKITKRGQNVTFRCDPISEHNRLYWYRQTLGQGPEFLTYFQNEAQLEKSRLLSDRFSAERPKGSFSTLEIQRTEQGDSAMYLCASSFWEQYGYTFGSGTRLTVV.

The DNA for the CDR3 is TGCAGCGTTGAAGCAGGGTTGGAGCAGTTCTTC. This encodes CSVEAGLEQFF. The V and J genes are TRBV29-1 and TRBJ2-1; TRBD1 is a possible D gene (5 bases). Per the germline V gene, CDR1 is SQVTM and CDR2 is ANQGSEA. This CDR3 region has 11 residues. Trimming took off 1 base at V and 10 bases at J, with 8 bases between the two ends.

This clone was counted once. V usage is TRBV6-5 and J usage is TRBJ1-2; 10 bases are shared with TRBD1. This CDR3 is 16 amino acids long. The V and J ends lost 1 base and 4 bases, in that order; junction bases with no gene match: 6. Looked up from germline, CDR1 is MNHEY and CDR2 is SVGAGI. DNA for the CDR3: TGTGCCAGCAGTTACTTACGGACAGGGGGGGTCTATGGCTACACCTTC. This codes for CASSYLRTGGVYGYTF.

The rearrangement joins TRBV5-1 to TRBJ1-6; D is perhaps TRBD1 (6 bases). The germline CDR1 and CDR2 sequences are SGHRS and YFSETQ. The V end was cut by 4 bases, the J end by 10 bases, with 18 bases between. This CDR3 region has 15 residues. The CDR3 sequence: CASSGLNRVSSPLHF. The CDR3, as DNA: TGCGCCAGCAGCGGGCTCAACAGGGTTAGCTCACCCCTCCACTTT.

The J gene is TRBJ2-2, the V gene TRBV20-1; D call uncertain. This CDR3 contains 11 residues. The V and J ends lost 5 bases and 5 bases respectively, with 6 bases between them. In germline, CDR1 is DFQATT, CDR2 SNEGSKA (reference sequence). The CDR3 spells CSASQTGELFF. Here the CDR3 DNA reads TGCAGTGCTTCTCAGACCGGGGAGCTGTTTTTT.

This clone was picked up a small number of times. The genes are TRBV9 and TRBJ2-1; 9 bases line up with TRBD2. Germline loops: CDR1 SGDLS, CDR2 YYNGEE. J gave up 4 bases and V 0 bases, and 2 bases lay outside the gene matches. There are 15 residues in the CDR3. This CDR3 reads CASSVGLAEYNEQFF. The CDR3 nucleotides read TGTGCCAGCAGCGTAGGACTAGCGGAGTACAATGAGCAGTTCTTC.

The chain carries TRBV18 and TRBJ2-5; 13 positions match TRBD2. Germline V gene data show CDR1 as KGHSH and CDR2 as LQKENI. V shed 3 bases and J 4 bases; nucleotides not matched to a gene: 11. There are 18 residues in the CDR3. CDR3 residues: CASSPRTSGRRGSETQYF. The DNA for the CDR3 is TGTGCCAGCTCACCCCGGACTAGCGGGAGAAGAGGTTCAGAGACCCAGTACTTC. Complete variable domain (other parts from reference TRBV18 and TRBJ2-5): NAGVMQNPRHLVRRRGQEARLRCSPMKGHSHVYWYRQLPEEGLKFMVYLQKENIIDESGMPKERFSAEFPKEGPSILRIQQVVRGDSAAYFCASSPRTSGRRGSETQYFGPGTRLLVL.

This clone was seen ten or more times. The rearrangement links TRBV18 to TRBJ1-3; possible D gene TRBD1, 6 bases. The germline V and J ends were trimmed by 3 bases and 0 bases, with 18 bases remaining between them. CDR3 length: 18 residues. Per the germline V gene, CDR1 is KGHSH and CDR2 is LQKENI. The CDR3 coding sequence is TGTGCCAGCTCACCTGGCCACGGGGGCTCTTACTCTGGAAACACCATATATTTT. It specifies CASSPGHGGSYSGNTIYF.

The chain links TRBV28 to TRBJ2-7; 10 nucleotides agree with TRBD2. The CDR3 totals 14 residues. Per germline, CDR1 MDHEN and CDR2 SYDVKM. V lost 5 bases, J lost 2 bases, and 3 bases stayed unmatched. The CDR3 region has the DNA TGTGCCAGCAGTCCTAGCGGGAGACCCTACGAGCAGTACTTC. Protein sequence: CASSPSGRPYEQYF.